This T cell receptor (beta chain) was recorded in a study of blood T cells in healthy people across ages. Extraction of total RNA produced a minimum of 5 micrograms from each sample. For the second PCR, which ran for about 7 to 11 cycles, a sample-barcoded 5' primer and a J-beta primer mix were used. TCRdb used MiXCR to reprocess the 5' RACE reads, holding one entry per CDR3 protein. The table lists hundreds of thousands of distinct CDR3 sequences, approximately 35% of them singletons. The CDR3 loop spans 15 amino acids. V lost 3 bases to trimming and J lost 7 bases; unmatched junction nucleotides: 11. Germline CDR1 and CDR2: KGHSH and LQKENI. The sample holds a few counts of this clonotype. Its target is unknown. Study results and limitations: In these data, TCR beta diversity tracked strongly with naive T cell percentage. It was held that the diversity estimates obtained from one million T cells were underestimates.

Sequencing input: blood. This clonotype was sampled from a man aged 18 to 30 in good health. J is TRBJ1-2 and V is TRBV18; TRBD1 matches 7 bases. The CDR3 reads CASSPLGRQGFGYTF. CDR3 nucleotide sequence: TGTGCCAGCTCACCCCTTGGGAGACAGGGATTTGGCTACACCTTC.